The rows below give T cell receptor beta chains drawn from one sample of a study of T cells in Graves' hyperthyroidism and ophthalmopathy. A single record per CDR3 protein comes from TCRdb applying MiXCR to the multiplex PCR reads. The sample holds hundreds of thousands of distinct CDR3 sequences; about a sixth are singletons and the top ten take roughly 7.4%. The specimen sequenced was blood. The origin of the receptors is a woman between 18 and 29 years old with Graves' hyperthyroidism. CDR3s include the opening cysteine and the closing phenylalanine or tryptophan. The D gene is left open where the match is weak. Size values are once, few and many counts, or a class for expanded clones, and some rows have none.

>TRBJ2-6|TRBV12-5|many|NA
CASGLTGANVLTF
TGTGCTAGTGGTTTGACTGGGGCCAACGTCCTGACTTTC
>TRBJ2-7|TRBV4-1|many|TRBD2
CASSQTERGAPYEQYF
TGCGCCAGCAGCCAAACGGAGCGGGGGGCCCCCTACGAGCAGTACTTC
>TRBJ1-1|TRBV3-1|many|NA
CASTDSNTEAFF
TGTGCCAGCACAGACAGTAACACTGAAGCTTTCTTT
>TRBJ1-2|TRBV5-1|many|NA
CASSLASVEDNYGYTF
TGCGCCAGCAGCTTGGCCTCGGTTGAAGATAACTATGGCTACACCTTC
>TRBJ2-5|TRBV5-1|NA|TRBD1
CASSLGQGKEETQYF
TGCGCCAGCAGCTTAGGACAGGGGAAAGAAGAGACCCAGTACTTC
>TRBJ1-4|TRBV3-1|NA|NA
CASSLGLRAENEKLFF
TGTGCCAGCAGCCTCGGCCTCCGGGCGGAAAATGAAAAACTGTTTTTT
>TRBJ1-5|TRBV4-1|few|NA
CASSQDPRSSLPEHF
TGCGCCAGCAGCCAAGACCCGAGGTCTAGTCTGCCGGAGCATTTT
>TRBJ2-3|TRBV20-1|few|TRBD1
CSYQGAASTDTQYF
TGCAGTTACCAGGGGGCCGCTAGCACAGATACGCAGTATTTT
>TRBJ1-5|TRBV6-1|many|TRBD1
CASSSGQGGQPQHF
TGTGCCAGCAGTTCGGGACAGGGAGGTCAGCCCCAGCATTTT
>TRBJ1-3|TRBV12-3/TRBV12-4|many|NA
CASSPRNTIYF
TGTGCCAGCAGTCCCCGAAACACCATATATTTT
>TRBJ1-2|TRBV5-1|many|TRBD1
CASTQQGAAGGYTF
TGCGCCAGCACCCAACAGGGGGCGGCGGGGGGCTACACCTTC
>TRBJ1-1|TRBV20-1|few|NA
CSARGQTGRNTEAFF
TGCAGTGCTAGAGGTCAGACAGGCCGGAACACTGAAGCTTTCTTT
>TRBJ2-6|TRBV15|few|NA
CATSIGPSGANVLTF
TGTGCCACCAGCATTGGACCCTCTGGGGCCAACGTCCTGACTTTC
>TRBJ2-1|TRBV2|few|TRBD2
CASSGDGGRSQFF
TGTGCCAGCAGTGGGGATGGCGGGAGGTCCCAGTTCTTC
>TRBJ1-1|TRBV10-3|many|NA
CAIRAADSMNTEAFF
TGTGCCATCAGGGCGGCCGACAGTATGAACACTGAAGCTTTCTTT